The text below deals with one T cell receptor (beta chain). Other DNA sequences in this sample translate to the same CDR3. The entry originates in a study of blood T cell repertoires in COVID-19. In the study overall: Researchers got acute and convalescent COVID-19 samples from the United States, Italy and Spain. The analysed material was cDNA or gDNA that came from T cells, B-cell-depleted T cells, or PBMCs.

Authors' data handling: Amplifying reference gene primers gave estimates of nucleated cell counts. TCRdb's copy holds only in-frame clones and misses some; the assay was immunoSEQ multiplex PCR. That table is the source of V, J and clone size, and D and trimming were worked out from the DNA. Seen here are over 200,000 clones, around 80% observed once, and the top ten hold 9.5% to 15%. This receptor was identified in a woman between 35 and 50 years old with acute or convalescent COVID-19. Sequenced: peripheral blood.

The CDR3 bases are TGTGCCAGCAGCTCAGAACAGGGGGGCACTGAAGCTTTCTTT. Protein sequence: CASSSEQGGTEAFF. V gene TRBV7-8 combines with J gene TRBJ1-1; TRBD1 agrees at 8 bases. This CDR3 comprises 14 residues. Germline V gives CDR1 SGHVS, CDR2 FQNEAQ. V dropped 4 bases and J dropped 4; count of bases not matched to a gene: 5.